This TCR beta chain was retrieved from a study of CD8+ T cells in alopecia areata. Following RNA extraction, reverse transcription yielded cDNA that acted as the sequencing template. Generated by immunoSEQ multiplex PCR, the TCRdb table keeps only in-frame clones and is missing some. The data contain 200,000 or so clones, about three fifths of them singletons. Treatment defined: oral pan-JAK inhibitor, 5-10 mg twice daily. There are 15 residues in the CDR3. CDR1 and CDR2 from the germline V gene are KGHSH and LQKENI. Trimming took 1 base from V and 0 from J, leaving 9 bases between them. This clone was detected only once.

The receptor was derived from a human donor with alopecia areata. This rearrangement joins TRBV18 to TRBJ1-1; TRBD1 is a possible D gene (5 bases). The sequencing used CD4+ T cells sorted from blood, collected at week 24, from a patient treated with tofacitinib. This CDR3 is CASSPRRELNTEAFF. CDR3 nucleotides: TGTGCCAGCTCACCACGCAGGGAGCTGAACACTGAAGCTTTCTTT.